Described below is a single T cell receptor (beta chain) sequence and its context. The length of the CDR3 is 14 residues. Between the trimmed V and J ends, which lost 2 bases and 4 bases, there was a span of 9 bases. Germline V gene sequence: CDR1 KGHSH, CDR2 LQKENI. The data were obtained in a study of control samples from healthy donors and cancer patients. Clones were read by immunoSEQ multiplex PCR, and TCRdb kept only the in-frame ones, dropping some. The data hold about 220,000 clones, with 90% to 95% observed a single time. The receptor was derived from a man aged 50 to 60 in good health. V and J are TRBV18 and TRBJ1-3, with a weak D call TRBD1 (5 bases). Sequenced: blood. The CDR3 DNA is TGTGCCAGCTCACCAGGGGGGAACGGAAACACCATATATTTT. Residues: CASSPGGNGNTIYF.